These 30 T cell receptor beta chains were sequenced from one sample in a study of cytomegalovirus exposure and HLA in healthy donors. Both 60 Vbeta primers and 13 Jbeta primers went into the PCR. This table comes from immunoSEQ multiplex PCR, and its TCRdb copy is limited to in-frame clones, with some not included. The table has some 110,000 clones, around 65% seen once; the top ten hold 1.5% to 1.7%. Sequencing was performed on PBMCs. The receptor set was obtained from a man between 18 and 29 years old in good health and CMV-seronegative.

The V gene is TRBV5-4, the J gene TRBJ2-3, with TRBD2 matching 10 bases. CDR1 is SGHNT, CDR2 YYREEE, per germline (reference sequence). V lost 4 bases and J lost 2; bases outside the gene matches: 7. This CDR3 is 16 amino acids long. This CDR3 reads CASSTRLAGPTDTQYF. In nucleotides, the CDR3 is TGTGCCAGCAGCACCCGACTAGCGGGCCCCACAGATACGCAGTATTTT.

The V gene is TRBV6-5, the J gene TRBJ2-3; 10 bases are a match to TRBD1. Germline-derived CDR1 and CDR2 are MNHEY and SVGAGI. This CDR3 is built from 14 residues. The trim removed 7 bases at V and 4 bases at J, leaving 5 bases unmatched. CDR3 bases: TGTGCCAGCAAAGGGACAGGGGTAGCAGATACGCAGTATTTT. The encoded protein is CASKGTGVADTQYF.

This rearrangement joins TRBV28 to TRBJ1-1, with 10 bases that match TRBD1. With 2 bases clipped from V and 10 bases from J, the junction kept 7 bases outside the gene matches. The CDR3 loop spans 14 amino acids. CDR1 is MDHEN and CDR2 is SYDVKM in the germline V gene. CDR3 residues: CASSLTGTGVRAFF. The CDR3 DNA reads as TGTGCCAGCAGTTTAACCGGGACAGGGGTCCGAGCTTTCTTT.

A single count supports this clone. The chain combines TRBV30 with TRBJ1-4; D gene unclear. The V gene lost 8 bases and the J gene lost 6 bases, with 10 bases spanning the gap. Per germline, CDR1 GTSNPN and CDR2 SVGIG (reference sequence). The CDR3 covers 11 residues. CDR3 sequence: CATAGYEKLFF. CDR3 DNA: TGTGCCACCGCGGGGTATGAAAAACTGTTTTTT.

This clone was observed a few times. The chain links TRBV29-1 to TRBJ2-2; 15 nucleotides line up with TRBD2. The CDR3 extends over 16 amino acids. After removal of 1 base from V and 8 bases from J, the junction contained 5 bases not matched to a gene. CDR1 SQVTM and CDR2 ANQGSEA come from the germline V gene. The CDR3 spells CSVEGSGLAGGGELFF. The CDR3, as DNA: TGCAGCGTTGAAGGTTCGGGACTAGCGGGAGGAGGGGAGCTGTTTTTT.

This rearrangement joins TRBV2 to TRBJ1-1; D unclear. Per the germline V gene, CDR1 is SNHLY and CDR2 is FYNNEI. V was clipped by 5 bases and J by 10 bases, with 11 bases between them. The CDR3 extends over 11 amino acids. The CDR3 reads CASSQDPRAFF. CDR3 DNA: TGTGCCAGCAGTCAAGACCCGCGAGCTTTCTTT.

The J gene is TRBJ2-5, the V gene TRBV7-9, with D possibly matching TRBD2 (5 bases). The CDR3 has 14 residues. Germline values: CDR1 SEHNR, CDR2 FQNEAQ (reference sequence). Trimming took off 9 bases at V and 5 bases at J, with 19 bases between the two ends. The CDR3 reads CASIEGPGGETQYF. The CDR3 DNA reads TGTGCCAGTATTGAAGGACCCGGCGGGGAGACCCAGTACTTC.

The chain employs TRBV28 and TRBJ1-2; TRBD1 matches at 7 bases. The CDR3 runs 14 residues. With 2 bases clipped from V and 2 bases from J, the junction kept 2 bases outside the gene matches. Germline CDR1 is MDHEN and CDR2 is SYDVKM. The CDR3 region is CASSLHRGNYGYTF. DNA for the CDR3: TGTGCCAGCAGTTTACACAGGGGAAACTATGGCTACACCTTC.

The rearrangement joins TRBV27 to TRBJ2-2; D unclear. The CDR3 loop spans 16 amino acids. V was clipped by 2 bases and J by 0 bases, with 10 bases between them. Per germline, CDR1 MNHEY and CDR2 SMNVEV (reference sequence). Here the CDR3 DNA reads TGTGCCAGCAGTTTACTTGGAGACCCGAACACCGGGGAGCTGTTTTTT. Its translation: CASSLLGDPNTGELFF.

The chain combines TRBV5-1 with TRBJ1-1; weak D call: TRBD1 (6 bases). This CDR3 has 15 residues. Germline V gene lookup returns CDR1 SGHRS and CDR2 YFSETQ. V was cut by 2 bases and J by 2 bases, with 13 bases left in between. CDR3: CASSFTRGKNTEAFF. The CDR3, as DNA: TGCGCCAGCAGCTTCACTAGGGGGAAAAACACTGAAGCTTTCTTT.

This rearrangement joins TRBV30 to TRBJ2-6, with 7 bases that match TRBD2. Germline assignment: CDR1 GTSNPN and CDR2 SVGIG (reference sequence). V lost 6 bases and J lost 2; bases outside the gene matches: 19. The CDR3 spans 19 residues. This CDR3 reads CACWSGGSGPGPGANVLTF. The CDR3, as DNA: TGTGCCTGCTGGAGTGGTGGTAGCGGGCCTGGACCTGGGGCCAACGTCCTGACTTTC.

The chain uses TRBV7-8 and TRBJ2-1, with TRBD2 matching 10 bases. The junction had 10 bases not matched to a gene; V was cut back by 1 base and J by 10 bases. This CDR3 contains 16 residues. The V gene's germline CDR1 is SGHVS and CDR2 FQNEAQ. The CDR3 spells CASSLVSGGMGAEQFF. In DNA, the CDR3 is TGTGCCAGCAGCTTAGTTAGCGGGGGGATGGGGGCAGAGCAGTTCTTC.

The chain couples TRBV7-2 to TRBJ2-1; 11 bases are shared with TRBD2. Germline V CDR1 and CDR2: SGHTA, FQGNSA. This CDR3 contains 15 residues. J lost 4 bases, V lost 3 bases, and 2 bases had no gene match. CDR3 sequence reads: CASSFGTSGYNEQFF. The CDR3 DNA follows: TGTGCCAGCAGCTTCGGGACTAGCGGTTACAATGAGCAGTTCTTC.

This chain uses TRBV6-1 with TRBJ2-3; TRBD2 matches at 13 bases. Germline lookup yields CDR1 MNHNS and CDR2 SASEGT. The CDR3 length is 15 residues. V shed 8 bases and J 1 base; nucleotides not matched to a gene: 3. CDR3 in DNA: TGTGCCAGCCGAGGGACTAGCGGGGGCACAGATACGCAGTATTTT. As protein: CASRGTSGGTDTQYF.

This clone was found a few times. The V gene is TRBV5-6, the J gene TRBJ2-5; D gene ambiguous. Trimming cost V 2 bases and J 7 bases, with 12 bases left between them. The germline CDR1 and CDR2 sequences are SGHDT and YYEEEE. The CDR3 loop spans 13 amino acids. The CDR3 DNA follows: TGTGCCAGCAGCTTAACCGCTTACGGGACCCAGTACTTC. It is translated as CASSLTAYGTQYF. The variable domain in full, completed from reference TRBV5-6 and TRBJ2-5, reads DAGVTQSPTHLIKTRGQQVTLRCSPKSGHDTVSWYQQALGQGPQFIFQYYEEEERQRGNFPDRFSGHQFPNYSSELNVNALLLGDSALYLCASSLTAYGTQYFGPGTRLLVL.

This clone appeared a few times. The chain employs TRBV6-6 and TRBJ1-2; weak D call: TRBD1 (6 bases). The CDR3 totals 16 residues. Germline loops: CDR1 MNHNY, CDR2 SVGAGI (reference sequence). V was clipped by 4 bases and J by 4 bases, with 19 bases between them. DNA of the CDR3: TGTGCCAGCAGTTTCCGACAGGAACCCCAACCCTATGGCTACACCTTC. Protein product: CASSFRQEPQPYGYTF.

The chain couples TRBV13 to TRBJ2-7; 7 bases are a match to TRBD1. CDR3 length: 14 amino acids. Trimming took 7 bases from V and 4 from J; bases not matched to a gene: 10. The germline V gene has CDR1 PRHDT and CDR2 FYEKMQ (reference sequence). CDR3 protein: CASTTPGQQYEQYF. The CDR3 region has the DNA TGTGCCAGCACGACCCCGGGACAGCAATACGAGCAGTACTTC.

CDR3 coding DNA: TGCAGCGTCCTCCCAGGGTCCGGGGAGCTGTTTTTT. It is translated as CSVLPGSGELFF. This chain joins TRBV29-1 and TRBJ2-2; tentative D call: TRBD1 (5 bases). The CDR3 totals 12 residues. Germline V CDR1 and CDR2: SQVTM, ANQGSEA. Trimming took 6 bases from V and 6 from J, leaving 11 bases between them.

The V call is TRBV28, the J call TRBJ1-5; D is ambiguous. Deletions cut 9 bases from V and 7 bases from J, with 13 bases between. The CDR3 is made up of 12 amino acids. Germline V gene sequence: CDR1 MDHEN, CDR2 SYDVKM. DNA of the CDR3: TGTGCCAGTAACGGGGTGCGGCAGCCCCAGCATTTT. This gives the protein CASNGVRQPQHF.

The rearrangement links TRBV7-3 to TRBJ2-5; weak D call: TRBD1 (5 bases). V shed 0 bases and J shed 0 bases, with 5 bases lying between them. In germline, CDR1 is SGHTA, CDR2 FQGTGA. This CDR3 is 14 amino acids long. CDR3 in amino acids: CASSLTRDQETQYF. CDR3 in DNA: TGTGCCAGCAGCTTAACCAGGGACCAAGAGACCCAGTACTTC.

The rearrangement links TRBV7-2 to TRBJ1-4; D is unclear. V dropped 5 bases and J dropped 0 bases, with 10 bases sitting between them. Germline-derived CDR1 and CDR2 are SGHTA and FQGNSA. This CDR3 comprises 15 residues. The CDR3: CASSPAGATNEKLFF. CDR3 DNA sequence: TGTGCCAGCAGCCCAGCGGGTGCAACTAATGAAAAACTGTTTTTT.

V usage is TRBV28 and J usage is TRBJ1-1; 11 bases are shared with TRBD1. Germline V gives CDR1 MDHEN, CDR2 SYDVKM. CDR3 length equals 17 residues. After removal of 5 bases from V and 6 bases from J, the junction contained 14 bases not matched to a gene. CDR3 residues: CASSQTPRTGGLSEAFF. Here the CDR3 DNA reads TGTGCCAGCAGTCAAACCCCCCGGACAGGGGGCTTGTCTGAAGCTTTCTTT.

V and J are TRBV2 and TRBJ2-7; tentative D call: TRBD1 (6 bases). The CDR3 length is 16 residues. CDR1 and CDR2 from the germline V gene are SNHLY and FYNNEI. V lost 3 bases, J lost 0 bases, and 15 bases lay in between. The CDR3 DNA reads TGTGCCAGCAGTGATCTGGCAGGGGCAAGCTCCTACGAGCAGTACTTC. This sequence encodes CASSDLAGASSYEQYF.

This CDR3 is CATSDSFYEQYF. CDR3 DNA sequence: TGTGCCACCTCGGACAGCTTCTACGAGCAGTACTTC. J is TRBJ2-5 and V is TRBV10-3, with a weak D call TRBD1 (6 bases). The DNA end is more similar to TRBJ2-7, so the J call may be wrong. The CDR3 loop spans 12 amino acids. Germline loops: CDR1 ENHRY, CDR2 SYGVKD.

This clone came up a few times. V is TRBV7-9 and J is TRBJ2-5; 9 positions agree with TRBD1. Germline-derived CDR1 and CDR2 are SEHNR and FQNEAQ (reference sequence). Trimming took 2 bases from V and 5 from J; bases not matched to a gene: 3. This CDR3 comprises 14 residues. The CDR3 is CASSLLTGGETQYF. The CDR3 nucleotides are TGTGCCAGCAGCTTATTGACAGGGGGGGAGACCCAGTACTTC.

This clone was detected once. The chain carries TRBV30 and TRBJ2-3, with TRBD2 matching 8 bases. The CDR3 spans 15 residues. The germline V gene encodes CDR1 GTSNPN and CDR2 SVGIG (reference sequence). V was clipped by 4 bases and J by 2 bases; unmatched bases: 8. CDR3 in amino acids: CAWTLGAGVTDTQYF. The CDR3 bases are TGTGCCTGGACCCTAGGAGCGGGGGTCACAGATACGCAGTATTTT.

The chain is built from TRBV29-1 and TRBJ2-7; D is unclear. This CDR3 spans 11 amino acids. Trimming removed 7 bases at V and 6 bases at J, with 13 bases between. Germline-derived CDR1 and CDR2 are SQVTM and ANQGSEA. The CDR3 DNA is TGCAGCGCCTCCGAGAACCTCGAGCAGTACTTC. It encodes CSASENLEQYF.

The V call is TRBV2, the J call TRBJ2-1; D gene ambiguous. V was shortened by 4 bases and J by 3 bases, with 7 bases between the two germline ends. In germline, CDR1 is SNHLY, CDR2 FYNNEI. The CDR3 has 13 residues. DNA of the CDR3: TGTGCCAGCAGTGGACAATTCTACAATGAGCAGTTCTTC. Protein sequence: CASSGQFYNEQFF. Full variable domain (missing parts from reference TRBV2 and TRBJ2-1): EPEVTQTPSHQVTQMGQEVILRCVPISNHLYFYWYRQILGQKVEFLVSFYNNEISEKSEIFDDQFSVERPDGSNFTLKIRSTKLEDSAMYFCASSGQFYNEQFFGPGTRLTVL.

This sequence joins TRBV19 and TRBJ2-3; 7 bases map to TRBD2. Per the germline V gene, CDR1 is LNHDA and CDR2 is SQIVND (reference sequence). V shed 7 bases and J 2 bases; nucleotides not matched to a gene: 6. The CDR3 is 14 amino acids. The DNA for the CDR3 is TGTGCCAGTACGCCAGGGACTAACACAGATACGCAGTATTTT. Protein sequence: CASTPGTNTDTQYF.

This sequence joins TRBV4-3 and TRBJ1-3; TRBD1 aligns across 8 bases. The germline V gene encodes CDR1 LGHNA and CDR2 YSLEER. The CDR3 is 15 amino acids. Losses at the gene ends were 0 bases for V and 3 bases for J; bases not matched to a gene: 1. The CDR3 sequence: CASSQDRGRGNTIYF. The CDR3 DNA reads TGCGCCAGCAGCCAAGACAGGGGGCGTGGAAACACCATATATTTT.